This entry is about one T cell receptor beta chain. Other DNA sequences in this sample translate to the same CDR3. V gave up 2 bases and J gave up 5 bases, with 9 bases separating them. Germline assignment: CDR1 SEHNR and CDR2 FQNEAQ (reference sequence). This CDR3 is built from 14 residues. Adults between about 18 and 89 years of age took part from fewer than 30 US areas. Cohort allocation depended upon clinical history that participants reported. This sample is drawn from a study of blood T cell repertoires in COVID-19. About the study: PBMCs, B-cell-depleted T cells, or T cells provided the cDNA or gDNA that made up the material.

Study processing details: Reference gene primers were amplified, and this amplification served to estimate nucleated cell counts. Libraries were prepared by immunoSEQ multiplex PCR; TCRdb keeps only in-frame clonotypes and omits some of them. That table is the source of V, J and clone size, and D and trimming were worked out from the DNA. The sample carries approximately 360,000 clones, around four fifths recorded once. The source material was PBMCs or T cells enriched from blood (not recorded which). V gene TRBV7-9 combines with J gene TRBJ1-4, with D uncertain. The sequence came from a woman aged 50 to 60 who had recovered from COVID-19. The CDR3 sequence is CASSLSSSNEKLFF. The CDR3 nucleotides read TGTGCCAGCAGCTTAAGCTCGTCAAATGAAAAACTGTTTTTT. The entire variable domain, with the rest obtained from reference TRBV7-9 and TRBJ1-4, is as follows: DTGVSQNPRHKITKRGQNVTFRCDPISEHNRLYWYRQTLGQGPEFLTYFQNEAQLEKSRLLSDRFSAERPKGSFSTLEIQRTEQGDSAMYLCASSLSSSNEKLFFGSGTQLSVL.